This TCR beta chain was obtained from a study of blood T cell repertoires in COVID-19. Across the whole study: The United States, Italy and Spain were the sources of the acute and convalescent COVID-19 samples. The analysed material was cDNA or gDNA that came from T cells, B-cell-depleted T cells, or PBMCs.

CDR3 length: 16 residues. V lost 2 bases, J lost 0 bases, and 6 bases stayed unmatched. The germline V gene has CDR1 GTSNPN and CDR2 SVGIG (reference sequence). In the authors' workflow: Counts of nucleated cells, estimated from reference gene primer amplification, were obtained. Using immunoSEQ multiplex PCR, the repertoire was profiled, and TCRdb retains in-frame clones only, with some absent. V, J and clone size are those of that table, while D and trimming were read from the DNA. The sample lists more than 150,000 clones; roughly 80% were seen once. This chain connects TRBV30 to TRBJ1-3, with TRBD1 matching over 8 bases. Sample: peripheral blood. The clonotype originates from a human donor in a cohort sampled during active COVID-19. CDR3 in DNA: TGTGCCTGGAGTCGGGACAGGAACCCCTCTGGAAACACCATATATTTT. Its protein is CAWSRDRNPSGNTIYF.